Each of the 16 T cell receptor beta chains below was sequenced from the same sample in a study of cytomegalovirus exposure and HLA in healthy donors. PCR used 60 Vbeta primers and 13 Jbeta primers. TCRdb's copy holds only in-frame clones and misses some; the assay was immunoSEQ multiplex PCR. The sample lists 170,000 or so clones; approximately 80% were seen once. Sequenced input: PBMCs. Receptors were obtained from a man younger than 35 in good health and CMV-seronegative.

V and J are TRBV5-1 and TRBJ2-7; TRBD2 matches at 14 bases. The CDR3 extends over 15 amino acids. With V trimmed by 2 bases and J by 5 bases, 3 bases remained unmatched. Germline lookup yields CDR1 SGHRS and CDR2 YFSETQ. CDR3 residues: CASSLGTSGRNEQYF. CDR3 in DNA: TGCGCCAGCAGCTTAGGGACTAGCGGGAGAAACGAGCAGTACTTC.

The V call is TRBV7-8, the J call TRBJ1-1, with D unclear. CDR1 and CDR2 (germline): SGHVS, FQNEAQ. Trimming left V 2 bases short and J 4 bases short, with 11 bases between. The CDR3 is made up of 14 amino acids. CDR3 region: CASSLYRVGTEAFF. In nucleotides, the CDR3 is TGTGCCAGCAGCTTATATCGGGTGGGCACTGAAGCTTTCTTT.

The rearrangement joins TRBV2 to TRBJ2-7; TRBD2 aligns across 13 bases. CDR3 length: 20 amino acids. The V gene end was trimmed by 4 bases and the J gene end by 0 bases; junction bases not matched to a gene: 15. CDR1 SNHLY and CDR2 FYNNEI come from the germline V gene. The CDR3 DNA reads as TGTGCCAGCAGTGGGGGACTAGCGGGACCCCCATCCCCCTTCTCCTACGAGCAGTACTTC. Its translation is CASSGGLAGPPSPFSYEQYF.

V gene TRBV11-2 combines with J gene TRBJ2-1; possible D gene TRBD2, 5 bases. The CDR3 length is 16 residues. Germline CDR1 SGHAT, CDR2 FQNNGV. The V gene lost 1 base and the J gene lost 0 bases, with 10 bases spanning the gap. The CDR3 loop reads CASSLAPGSSYNEQFF. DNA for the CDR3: TGTGCCAGCAGCTTAGCCCCGGGGAGCTCCTACAATGAGCAGTTCTTC.

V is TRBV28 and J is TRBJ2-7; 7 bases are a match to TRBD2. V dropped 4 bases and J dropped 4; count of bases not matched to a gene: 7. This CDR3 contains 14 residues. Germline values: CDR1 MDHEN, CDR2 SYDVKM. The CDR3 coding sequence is TGTGCCAGCAGTTCGGTTTCCGGGAGGTACGAGCAGTACTTC. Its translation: CASSSVSGRYEQYF.

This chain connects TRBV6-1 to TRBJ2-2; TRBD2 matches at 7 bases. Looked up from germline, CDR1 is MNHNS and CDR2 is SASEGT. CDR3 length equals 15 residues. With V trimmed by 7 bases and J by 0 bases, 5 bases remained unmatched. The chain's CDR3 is CASKTSRPNTGELFF. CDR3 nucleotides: TGTGCCAGCAAGACTAGCAGACCGAACACCGGGGAGCTGTTTTTT.

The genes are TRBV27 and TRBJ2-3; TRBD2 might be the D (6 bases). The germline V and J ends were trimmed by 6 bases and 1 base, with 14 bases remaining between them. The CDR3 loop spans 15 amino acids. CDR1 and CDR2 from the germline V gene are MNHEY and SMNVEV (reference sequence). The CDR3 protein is CASRPWGVGTDTQYF. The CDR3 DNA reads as TGTGCCAGCAGGCCCTGGGGGGTCGGCACAGATACGCAGTATTTT.

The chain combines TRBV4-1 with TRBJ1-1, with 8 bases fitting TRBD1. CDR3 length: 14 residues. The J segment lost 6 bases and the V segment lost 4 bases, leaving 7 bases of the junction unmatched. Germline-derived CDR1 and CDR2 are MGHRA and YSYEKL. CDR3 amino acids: CASSPTDRASEAFF. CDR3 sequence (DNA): TGCGCCAGCAGCCCTACGGACAGGGCCTCTGAAGCTTTCTTT.

The CDR3 sequence is CASSVERTGKGIPDGYTF. The CDR3 DNA sequence: TGTGCCAGCAGTGTGGAAAGAACAGGGAAAGGTATCCCTGATGGCTACACCTTC. The rearrangement uses TRBV2 and TRBJ1-2; weak D call: TRBD1 (6 bases). V gave up 4 bases and J gave up 6 bases, with 27 bases separating them. The germline V gene has CDR1 SNHLY and CDR2 FYNNEI. The CDR3 consists of 18 residues.

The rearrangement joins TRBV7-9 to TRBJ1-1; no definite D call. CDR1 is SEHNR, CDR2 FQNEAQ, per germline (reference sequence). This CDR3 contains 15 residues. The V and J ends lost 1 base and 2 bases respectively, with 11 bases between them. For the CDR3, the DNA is TGTGCCAGCAGCTTAGGAGGGCAGGCTAACACTGAAGCTTTCTTT. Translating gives CASSLGGQANTEAFF.

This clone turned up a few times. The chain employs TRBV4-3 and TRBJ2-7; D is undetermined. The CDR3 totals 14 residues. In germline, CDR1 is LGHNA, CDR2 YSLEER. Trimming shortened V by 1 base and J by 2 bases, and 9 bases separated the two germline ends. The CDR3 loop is CASSQAALAYEQYF. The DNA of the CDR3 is TGCGCCAGCAGCCAAGCCGCCTTAGCCTACGAGCAGTACTTC.

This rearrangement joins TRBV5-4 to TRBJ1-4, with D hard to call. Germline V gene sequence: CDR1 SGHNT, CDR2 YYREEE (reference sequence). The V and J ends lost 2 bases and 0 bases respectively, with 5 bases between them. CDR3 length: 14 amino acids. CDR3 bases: TGTGCCAGCAGCTTTGCAGCAACTAATGAAAAACTGTTTTTT. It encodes CASSFAATNEKLFF. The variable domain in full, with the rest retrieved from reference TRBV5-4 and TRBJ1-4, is ETGVTQSPTHLIKTRGQQVTLRCSSQSGHNTVSWYQQALGQGPQFIFQYYREEENGRGNFPPRFSGLQFPNYSSELNVNALELDDSALYLCASSFAATNEKLFFGSGTQLSVL.

The chain's CDR3 is CASSLAGTGYSYEQYF. The CDR3, as DNA: TGCGCCAGCAGCTTGGCCGGGACAGGTTACTCCTACGAGCAGTACTTC. The V and J genes are TRBV5-1 and TRBJ2-7; 8 nucleotides align to TRBD1. The V gene end was trimmed by 0 bases and the J gene end by 0 bases; junction bases not matched to a gene: 5. The CDR3 sequence is 16 residues long. Germline CDR1 and CDR2: SGHRS and YFSETQ.

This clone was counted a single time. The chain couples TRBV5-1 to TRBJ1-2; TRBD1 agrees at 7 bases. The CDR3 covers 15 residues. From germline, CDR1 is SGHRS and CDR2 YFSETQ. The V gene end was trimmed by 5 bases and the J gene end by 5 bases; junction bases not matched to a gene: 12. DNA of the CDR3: TGCGCCAGCAGTTCGGGACAGTCCTTGTTGTATGGCTACACCTTC. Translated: CASSSGQSLLYGYTF.

The CDR3 protein is CASSSSRVTDNEQFF. The CDR3 nucleotides read TGTGCCAGCAGCTCTTCACGGGTGACGGACAATGAGCAGTTCTTC. The J gene is TRBJ2-1, the V gene TRBV5-5, with D hard to call. CDR1 is SGHKS and CDR2 is YYEKEE in the germline V gene (reference sequence). V shed 3 bases and J shed 5 bases, with 15 bases lying between them. There are 15 residues in the CDR3.

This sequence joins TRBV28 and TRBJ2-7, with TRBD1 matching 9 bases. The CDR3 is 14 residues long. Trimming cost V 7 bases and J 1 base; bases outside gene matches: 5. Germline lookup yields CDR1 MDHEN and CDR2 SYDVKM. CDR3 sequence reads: CASTPQGASYEQYF. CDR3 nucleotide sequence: TGTGCCAGCACCCCACAGGGGGCGTCCTACGAGCAGTACTTC.